The rows below give T cell receptor beta chains drawn from one sample of a study of tumor-infiltrating lymphocytes in localized non-small cell lung cancer. Produced via immunoSEQ multiplex PCR; TCRdb's table is partial and in-frame only. The profile shows more than 3,500 clones, 79% of them singletons. The sample was uninvolved lung tissue not adjacent to the tumor. Source of these receptors: a human donor with non-small cell lung cancer. Each CDR3 is given with its conserved first and last residue. D genes are given only for firm matches. The size entry is marked missing in some rows and otherwise reads once, few, many or a size class.

d_call j_call v_call clone_size cdr3_aa cdr3_nt
- TRBJ2-1 TRBV18 - CASSPPVSQGWDNEQFF TGTGCCAGCTCACCACCGGTCTCGCAGGGTTGGGACAATGAGCAGTTCTTC
- TRBJ2-2 TRBV12-2 - CASHIPPALAGCNTGELFF TGTGCAAGTCACATCCCGCCCGCCCTAGCGGGATGCAACACCGGGGAGCTGTTTTTT
- TRBJ2-6 TRBV10-3 - CAISSSPGASGANVLTF TGTGCCATCAGCTCAAGCCCGGGGGCGTCTGGGGCCAACGTCCTGACTTTC
- TRBJ2-4 TRBV6-6 - CASSYPQAGAKNIQYF TGTGCCAGCAGTTATCCCCAGGCAGGGGCCAAAAACATTCAGTACTTC
- TRBJ1-4 TRBV19 - CTGHWGAANEKLFF TGTACCGGCCACTGGGGGGCCGCTAATGAAAAACTGTTTTTT
- TRBJ2-7 TRBV5-6 - CASSFDPGRGVLREQYF TGTGCCAGCAGCTTCGACCCGGGGAGGGGGGTTTTGCGCGAGCAGTACTTC
- TRBJ1-1 TRBV5-6 - CASSLVRQGFMNTEAFF TGTGCCAGCAGCTTGGTGCGGCAGGGGTTCATGAACACTGAAGCTTTCTTT
- TRBJ2-5 TRBV5-6 - CASSLGWGTQETQYF TGTGCCAGCAGCTTGGGATGGGGGACCCAAGAGACCCAGTACTTC
- TRBJ2-5 TRBV5-1 - CASSLVRPDQETQYF TGCGCCAGCAGCTTGGTTAGGCCCGACCAAGAGACCCAGTACTTC
- TRBJ2-1 TRBV6-1 - CASSEAWSTLNEQFF TGTGCCAGCAGTGAAGCGTGGAGTACCCTCAATGAGCAGTTCTTC
- TRBJ2-3 TRBV29-1 - CSVEDREGTDTQYF TGCAGCGTTGAAGACAGGGAGGGCACAGATACGCAGTATTTT
TRBD1 TRBJ1-5 TRBV27 once CASRHLLGRGILGQPQHF TGTGCCAGCAGGCATTTATTGGGCAGGGGGATTTTAGGGCAGCCCCAGCATTTT
TRBD1 TRBJ1-2 TRBV9 - CASSTGQGTNYGYTF TGTGCCAGCAGCACCGGACAGGGGACTAACTATGGCTACACCTTC
- TRBJ2-7 TRBV5-4 - CASSLNGRTSEQYF TGTGCCAGCAGCTTGAATGGGAGGACCAGCGAGCAGTACTTC
- TRBJ2-1 TRBV5-4 - CASSLGAGTAVSAVFF TGTGCCAGCAGCTTGGGGGCGGGGACTGCGGTTTCGGCAGTGTTCTTC
- TRBJ1-1 TRBV7-2 - CASSWYSSNTEAFF TGTGCCAGCAGCTGGTACAGTTCGAACACTGAAGCTTTCTTT
- TRBJ2-5 TRBV7-2 - CASSSPVSFSETQYF TGTGCCAGCAGCTCGCCGGTTTCATTTTCGGAGACCCAGTACTTC
- TRBJ1-1 TRBV5-1 - CASSLEGSEAFF TGCGCCAGCAGCTTGGAGGGCAGTGAAGCTTTCTTT
TRBD1 TRBJ1-6 TRBV9 once CASSVVMDRAPNSPLHF TGTGCCAGCAGCGTAGTAATGGACAGGGCCCCGAATTCACCCCTCCACTTT
- TRBJ1-1 TRBV10-3 few CAIRDPRKASTEAFF TGTGCCATCAGGGACCCCCGCAAGGCCTCCACTGAAGCTTTCTTT
- TRBJ1-5 TRBV4-1 - CASSQDYSLSNQPQHF TGCGCCAGCAGCCAAGATTATTCACTGAGCAATCAGCCCCAGCATTTT
- TRBJ1-2 TRBV10-3 - CAISVQSRGYTF TGTGCCATCAGTGTACAGTCCAGAGGCTACACCTTC
- TRBJ2-5 TRBV14 - CASSVDQETQYF TGTGCCAGCAGCGTCGACCAAGAGACCCAGTACTTC
TRBD1 TRBJ2-1 TRBV5-1 - CASSRAGDSYNEQFF TGCGCCAGCAGCCGAGCCGGGGACAGTTACAATGAGCAGTTCTTC
- TRBJ2-7 TRBV9 - CASSVGHSYEQYF TGTGCCAGCAGCGTAGGACACTCCTACGAGCAGTACTTC
- TRBJ1-2 TRBV18 - CASSHRGLNYGYTF TGTGCCAGCTCACACCGGGGGCTCAACTATGGCTACACCTTC
TRBD1 TRBJ1-6 TRBV19 - CASSIDLGTGVLESPLHF TGTGCCAGTAGTATAGATCTCGGGACAGGGGTGCTGGAGTCACCCCTCCACTTT
- TRBJ1-2 TRBV10-1 - CASSESRSHGYTF TGCGCCAGCAGTGAGTCCCGGTCTCATGGCTACACCTTC
- TRBJ2-3 TRBV2 - CASSESGPKADTQYF TGTGCCAGCAGTGAGAGCGGGCCGAAGGCCGATACGCAGTATTTT
TRBD2 TRBJ2-1 TRBV6-5 - CASSFGRGGHNEQFF TGTGCCAGCAGTTTCGGGCGGGGGGGTCACAATGAGCAGTTCTTC
TRBD1 TRBJ1-1 TRBV5-6 once CASSTGTDLYTEAFF TGTGCCAGCAGCACCGGGACAGACTTATACACTGAAGCTTTCTTT
TRBD2 TRBJ2-5 TRBV30 - CAWSRLAGFGEQETQYF TGTGCCTGGAGCCGGCTAGCGGGGTTCGGGGAGCAAGAGACCCAGTACTTC
- TRBJ1-5 TRBV21-1 once CASSKRWRTGFF TGTGCCAGCAGCAAACGGTGGCGGACAGGGTTTTTT
TRBD2 TRBJ2-7 TRBV4-2 few CASSQDRGAGGGYEQYF TGTGCCAGCAGCCAAGATAGAGGGGCGGGAGGAGGCTACGAGCAGTACTTC
- TRBJ2-1 TRBV2 - CASSGTPYNEQFF TGTGCCAGCAGTGGGACGCCCTACAATGAGCAGTTCTTC
- TRBJ1-2 TRBV7-9 large CASSLGVDTDPLGYGYTF TGTGCCAGCAGCTTAGGAGTAGACACAGATCCTCTCGGCTATGGCTACACCTTC
- TRBJ1-5 TRBV19 - CAGGGQDQPQHF TGTGCCGGTGGGGGGCAGGATCAGCCCCAGCATTTT